Sequencing of this TCR beta chain was carried out in a study of T cell changes during pregnancy in multiple sclerosis. This CDR3 comprises 18 residues. Trimming removed 2 bases from V and 7 bases from J, with 26 bases in between. Germline-derived CDR1 and CDR2 are SGHVS and FNYEAQ. TCRdb keeps only in-frame clones here, not all; method: immunoSEQ multiplex PCR. The sample has roughly 80,000 clones, around 92% seen once. The source was peripheral blood, collected before pregnancy. The J gene is TRBJ1-2, the V gene TRBV7-6, with a weak D call TRBD1 (6 bases). This TCR was sampled from a female donor with multiple sclerosis, enrolled in a pregnancy study. DNA of the CDR3: TGTGCCAGCAGCTTAACCCCCCGGTTGACAGGATCAAGGGGTGGCTACACCTTC. Encoded protein: CASSLTPRLTGSRGGYTF.